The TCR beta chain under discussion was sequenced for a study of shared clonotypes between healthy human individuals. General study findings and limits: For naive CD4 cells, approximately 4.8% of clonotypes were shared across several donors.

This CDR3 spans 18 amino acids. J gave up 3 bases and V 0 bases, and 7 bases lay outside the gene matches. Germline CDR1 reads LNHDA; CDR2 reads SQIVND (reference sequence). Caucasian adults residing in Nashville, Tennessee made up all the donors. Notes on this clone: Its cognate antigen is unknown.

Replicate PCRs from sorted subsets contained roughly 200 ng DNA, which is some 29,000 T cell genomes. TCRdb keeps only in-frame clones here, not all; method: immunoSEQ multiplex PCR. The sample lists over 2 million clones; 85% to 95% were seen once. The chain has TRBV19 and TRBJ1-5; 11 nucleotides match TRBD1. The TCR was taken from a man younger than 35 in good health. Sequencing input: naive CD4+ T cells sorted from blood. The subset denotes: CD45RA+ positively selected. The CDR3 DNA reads TGTGCCAGTAGTATAGATCCGGGACAGGGGGGAAACAATCAGCCCCAGCATTTT. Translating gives CASSIDPGQGGNNQPQHF.